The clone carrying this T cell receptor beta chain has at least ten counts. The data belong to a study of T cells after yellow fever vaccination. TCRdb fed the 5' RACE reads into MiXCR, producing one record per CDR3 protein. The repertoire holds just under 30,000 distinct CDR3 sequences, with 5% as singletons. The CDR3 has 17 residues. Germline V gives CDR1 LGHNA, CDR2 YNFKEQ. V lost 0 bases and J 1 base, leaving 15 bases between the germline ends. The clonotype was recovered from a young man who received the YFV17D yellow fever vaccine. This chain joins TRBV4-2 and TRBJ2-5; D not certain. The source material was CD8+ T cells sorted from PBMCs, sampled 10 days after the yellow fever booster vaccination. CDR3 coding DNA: TGTGCCAGCAGCCAAGATTGGTTGTCCAATCCCCAAGAGACCCAGTACTTC. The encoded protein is CASSQDWLSNPQETQYF.